The source of this T cell receptor beta chain is a study of blood T cells in healthy people across ages. Findings of the study overall: Donors of long life had a larger count of naive CD4+ cells and greater diversity than aged donors. It was held that diversity estimates obtained from one million T cells represented underestimates. Per million T cells, the diversity of TCR beta decreased roughly linearly as age advanced.

A second PCR, run for about 7 to 11 cycles, used a sample-barcoded 5' primer plus a J-beta primer mix. In TCRdb, the 5' RACE reads were re-called with MiXCR into one record per CDR3 protein. The sample includes 750,000 to 950,000 distinct CDR3 sequences, 40% to 65% of them seen just once. As to this clonotype: The antigen is unknown.

J lost 8 bases, V lost 5 bases, and 18 bases had no gene match. Germline values: CDR1 MDHEN, CDR2 SYDVKM. The CDR3 contains 18 residues. This sequence was found in a man aged 80 or over in good health. The V and J genes are TRBV28 and TRBJ2-1, with 10 nucleotides matching TRBD2. The sequencing input was blood. The CDR3 DNA reads as TGTGCCAGCAGTCCCCCGGACCCGGGACTAGCGAGAGCCCATGAGCAGTTCTTC. The encoded protein is CASSPPDPGLARAHEQFF.